This TCR beta chain was observed in a study of T cells after yellow fever vaccination. The CDR3 covers 12 residues. J was trimmed by 11 bases and V by 0 bases; bases with no gene match: 3. TCRdb analysed the 5' RACE reads with MiXCR anew, one entry per CDR3 protein. The sample lists fewer than 650,000 distinct CDR3 sequences, just over 20% occurring once. In this sample, this clonotype turned up a few times. The starting material was PBMCs, obtained roughly 23 days after the first yellow fever vaccination. This chain joins TRBV12-3 or TRBV12-4 and TRBJ1-1, with 7 bases matching TRBD1. The clonotype was recovered from a man aged 18 to 30 who received the YFV17D yellow fever vaccine. CDR3 sequence: CASSLAGTVAFF. CDR3 sequence (DNA): TGTGCCAGCAGTTTAGCCGGGACAGTGGCTTTCTTT.